This entry lists 17 T cell receptor beta chains sequenced from one sample in a study of T-cell reconstitution after alpha-beta-depleted transplantation in children. The authors prepared the TCRbeta library with unique molecular identifiers. TCRdb re-analysed the PCR reads in MiXCR, keeping a single row per CDR3 protein. In the table there are about 610,000 distinct CDR3 sequences, over 9.5% of which are singletons. Sequencing used PBMCs from the stem cell graft donor, obtained from the stem cell graft. The receptors shown here come from a human donor who donated a stem cell graft to a child with acute myeloid leukemia.

This clonotype was seen a handful of times. This chain joins TRBV25-1 and TRBJ2-1, with a weak D call TRBD2 (6 bases). The germline V and J ends were trimmed by 8 bases and 4 bases, with 9 bases remaining between them. Germline V lookup: CDR1 MGHDK, CDR2 SYGVNS. The CDR3 length is 12 residues. The CDR3, as DNA: TGTGCCAGCCACGGGAGTTACAATGAGCAGTTCTTC. Encoded protein: CASHGSYNEQFF.

The chain links TRBV7-2 to TRBJ2-7, with 8 bases matching TRBD1. The CDR3 is 14 amino acids. Looked up from germline, CDR1 is SGHTA and CDR2 is FQGNSA. Trimming removed 1 base from V and 6 bases from J; junction bases left unmatched: 5. DNA for the CDR3: TGTGCCAGCAGCTTAGGGCGTGGGACAGGCGAGCAGTACTTC. Translating gives CASSLGRGTGEQYF.

This clonotype appeared a few times. The chain uses TRBV6-1 and TRBJ2-3; 8 bases are a match to TRBD1. Germline V gene data show CDR1 as MNHNS and CDR2 as SASEGT. The V segment lost 2 bases and the J segment 4 bases; nucleotides outside the gene matches: 14. The CDR3 is 18 residues long. The CDR3 reads CASSEWPQGASAADTQYF. The CDR3 nucleotides read TGTGCCAGCAGTGAATGGCCCCAGGGGGCCTCTGCTGCAGATACGCAGTATTTT.

This clonotype has a count of ten or more. This sequence joins TRBV4-1 and TRBJ2-2; 10 bases are a match to TRBD2. CDR1 and CDR2 from the germline V gene are MGHRA and YSYEKL. The V and J ends lost 2 bases and 9 bases, in that order; junction bases with no gene match: 9. This CDR3 spans 16 amino acids. The CDR3 DNA reads TGCGCCAGCAGCCAACCCACTAGCGGGAATGAAAGGGAGCTGTTTTTT. Translated, it gives CASSQPTSGNERELFF.

This clonotype was found many times. The rearrangement links TRBV6-5 to TRBJ1-1, with a tentative D call TRBD1 (5 bases). Germline assignment: CDR1 MNHEY and CDR2 SVGAGI. Trimming shortened V by 3 bases and J by 1 base, and 12 bases separated the two germline ends. This CDR3 has 15 residues. CDR3 bases: TGTGCCAGCAGTTATAGGGGACTGCAGAACACTGAAGCTTTCTTT. This translates into CASSYRGLQNTEAFF.

V gene TRBV9 combines with J gene TRBJ2-1, with 9 bases identical to TRBD1. CDR1 SGDLS and CDR2 YYNGEE come from the germline V gene. This CDR3 has 16 amino acids. V lost 4 bases, J lost 1 base, and 6 bases stayed unmatched. CDR3 coding DNA: TGTGCCAGCAGCCCTCAGACAGGGGGGTCCTACAATGAGCAGTTCTTC. Protein sequence: CASSPQTGGSYNEQFF.

V is TRBV30 and J is TRBJ2-1; TRBD2 aligns across 14 bases. The CDR3 covers 18 residues. V was clipped by 6 bases and J by 3 bases; unmatched bases: 13. The V gene's germline CDR1 is GTSNPN and CDR2 SVGIG (reference sequence). CDR3 DNA: TGTGCCTGTCCTAGGCCGGGACTAGCGGGAGCCTTCTACAATGAGCAGTTCTTC. Its protein product is CACPRPGLAGAFYNEQFF.

This clonotype was detected only a few times. CDR3 region: CASSSQGNEQYF. CDR3 coding DNA: TGTGCCAGCAGTTCGCAGGGAAACGAGCAGTACTTC. The rearrangement joins TRBV7-9 to TRBJ2-7, with D possibly TRBD1 on 5 matching bases. The CDR3 is made up of 12 amino acids. CDR1 is SEHNR, CDR2 FQNEAQ, per germline (reference sequence). Between the trimmed V and J ends, which lost 6 bases and 5 bases, there was a span of 11 bases.

This clonotype came up a few times. This sequence joins TRBV28 and TRBJ2-3; D is perhaps TRBD2 (5 bases). The CDR3 length is 14 residues. Trimming pared 3 bases from V and 3 bases from J, leaving 10 bases between. Germline V gene lookup returns CDR1 MDHEN and CDR2 SYDVKM. This CDR3 is CASSFLGKTDTQYF. Here the CDR3 DNA reads TGTGCCAGCAGTTTCCTCGGGAAAACAGATACGCAGTATTTT. Drawing the rest from reference TRBV28 and TRBJ2-3, the complete variable domain is DVKVTQSSRYLVKRTGEKVFLECVQDMDHENMFWYRQDPGLGLRLIYFSYDVKMKEKGDIPEGYSVSREKKERFSLILESASTNQTSMYLCASSFLGKTDTQYFGPGTRLTVL.

The rearrangement uses TRBV10-3 and TRBJ2-7; 10 bases are shared with TRBD2. Germline assignment: CDR1 ENHRY and CDR2 SYGVKD. The CDR3 runs to 13 residues. Losses at the gene ends were 10 bases for V and 6 bases for J; bases not matched to a gene: 9. The CDR3 sequence is CASTGLAGVEQYF. DNA for the CDR3: TGTGCCAGCACTGGGCTAGCGGGAGTCGAGCAGTACTTC.

The chain combines TRBV6-1 with TRBJ2-7; D gene uncertain. The CDR3 contains 14 residues. With 8 bases removed from V and 0 bases from J, the gap between germline ends came to 14 bases. Looked up from germline, CDR1 is MNHNS and CDR2 is SASEGT. The CDR3 sequence: CASRPGQTSYEQYF. CDR3 sequence (DNA): TGTGCCAGCCGACCCGGGCAAACCTCCTACGAGCAGTACTTC.

The chain employs TRBV6-5 and TRBJ2-3; 14 nucleotides align to TRBD2. The CDR3 has 16 amino acids. J was trimmed by 4 bases and V by 5 bases; bases with no gene match: 5. Germline assignment: CDR1 MNHEY and CDR2 SVGAGI. CDR3 residues: CASSTWTSGRSDTQYF. CDR3 sequence (DNA): TGTGCCAGCAGTACCTGGACTAGCGGGAGGTCAGATACGCAGTATTTT.

This clonotype was counted between two and nine times. The rearrangement joins TRBV7-8 to TRBJ2-1, with D possibly being TRBD2 (6 bases). In germline, CDR1 is SGHVS, CDR2 FQNEAQ. The CDR3 has 15 residues. Trimming pared 1 base from V and 5 bases from J, leaving 12 bases between. CDR3 sequence reads: CASSLGAGRNNEQFF. The CDR3 DNA is TGTGCCAGCAGCTTAGGGGCGGGACGGAACAATGAGCAGTTCTTC. The variable domain in full, completed from reference TRBV7-8 and TRBJ2-1, reads GAGVSQSPRYKVAKRGQDVALRCDPISGHVSLFWYQQALGQGPEFLTYFQNEAQLDKSGLPSDRFFAERPEGSVSTLKIQRTQQEDSAVYLCASSLGAGRNNEQFFGPGTRLTVL.

This clonotype was seen repeatedly, ten times or more. V and J are TRBV4-3 and TRBJ1-5; D remains ambiguous. With 0 bases removed from V and 1 base from J, the gap between germline ends came to 7 bases. The V gene's germline CDR1 is LGHNA and CDR2 YSLEER. The CDR3 sequence is 15 residues long. The CDR3 reads CASSQESGSNQPQHF. CDR3 bases: TGCGCCAGCAGCCAAGAGTCCGGGAGCAATCAGCCCCAGCATTTT.

With respect to this clonotype: An end of the junction differs from the germline gene, which may be a read error. This chain links TRBV7-7 with TRBJ2-7; D unclear. Germline V gene sequence: CDR1 SSHAT, CDR2 FNYEAQ (reference sequence). This CDR3 has 15 residues. The DNA of the CDR3 is TGTGCTAGCAGCCGAGGACCTGCCGGTACCTACGAGCAGTACTTC. Its translation is CASSRGPAGTYEQYF.

The chain has TRBV29-1 and TRBJ2-1; 13 nucleotides align to TRBD2. Germline CDR1 SQVTM, CDR2 ANQGSEA. This CDR3 spans 19 amino acids. Unmatched junction bases numbered 16, after V lost 5 bases and J lost 3 bases. The CDR3 is CSVLEGTSGIVPYYNEQFF. The CDR3 bases are TGCAGCGTTCTGGAAGGGACTAGCGGGATCGTCCCCTACTACAATGAGCAGTTCTTC.

This chain connects TRBV5-1 to TRBJ2-2; possible D gene TRBD2, 6 bases. The CDR3 is 16 amino acids. Looked up from germline, CDR1 is SGHRS and CDR2 is YFSETQ. V was shortened by 0 bases and J by 1 base, with 10 bases between the two germline ends. The CDR3 spells CASSLGSGGNTGELFF. In nucleotides, the CDR3 is TGCGCCAGCAGCTTGGGTAGCGGAGGGAACACCGGGGAGCTGTTTTTT.